These 18 T cell receptor beta chains were all obtained from the same sample, sequenced in a study of identical twins. TCRdb re-analysed the 5' RACE reads in MiXCR, keeping a single row per CDR3 protein. The data contain around 340,000 distinct CDR3 sequences, around 9% of them singletons. Input material: naive T cells sorted from blood. The receptors here all came from a woman aged 45 to 65 in good health.

This clonotype was seen a handful of times. The V call is TRBV7-6, the J call TRBJ2-1; a weak D match, TRBD1 (6 bases). Germline CDR1 reads SGHVS; CDR2 reads FNYEAQ. The CDR3 totals 15 residues. Trimming left V 5 bases short and J 2 bases short, with 13 bases between. DNA of the CDR3: TGTGCCAGCAGCCGAGGGGGTGGGACCTACAATGAGCAGTTCTTC. The encoded protein is CASSRGGGTYNEQFF.

This clonotype has a handful of counts. The V call is TRBV20-1, the J call TRBJ1-2, with TRBD1 identical over 8 bases. The CDR3 loop spans 12 amino acids. CDR1 and CDR2 (germline): DFQATT, SNEGSKA (reference sequence). Trimming removed 6 bases from V and 4 bases from J; junction bases left unmatched: 4. In DNA, the CDR3 is TGCAGTGCAAACAGGGGGGCCTATGGCTACACCTTC. Its translation is CSANRGAYGYTF.

This clonotype came up many times. The V and J genes are TRBV3-1 and TRBJ2-7; D is undetermined. Germline values: CDR1 LGHDT, CDR2 YNNKEL (reference sequence). This CDR3 is 14 amino acids long. V lost 2 bases and J 2 bases, leaving 10 bases between the germline ends. For the CDR3, the DNA is TGTGCCAGCAGCCAATCTGCAGGTCCCTACGAGCAGTACGTC. Translating it yields CASSQSAGPYEQYV.

This clonotype was seen ten or more times. The chain links TRBV29-1 to TRBJ1-2; unclear D gene. CDR3 length: 14 amino acids. Trimming cost V 7 bases and J 5 bases, with 20 bases left between them. Germline V gives CDR1 SQVTM, CDR2 ANQGSEA. The DNA of the CDR3 is TGCAGCGCCCAAACGAGACGGGCCCCATATGGCTACACCTTC. Encoded protein: CSAQTRRAPYGYTF.

This clonotype has just a few counts. The J gene is TRBJ1-2, the V gene TRBV6-5, with no clear D. Germline V gene lookup returns CDR1 MNHEY and CDR2 SVGAGI. The CDR3 covers 13 residues. Trimming took off 4 bases at V and 7 bases at J, with 13 bases between the two ends. The chain's CDR3 is CASSLGITGGYTF. DNA of the CDR3: TGTGCCAGCAGTTTAGGGATCACGGGTGGCTACACCTTC.

The J gene is TRBJ2-1, the V gene TRBV12-3 or TRBV12-4, with a tentative D call TRBD2 (5 bases). V lost 6 bases to trimming and J lost 7 bases, with 16 bases between them. There are 14 residues in the CDR3. CDR3 region: CASSRYGERNEQFF. CDR3 sequence (DNA): TGTGCCAGCAGCCGGTATGGGGAGCGGAATGAGCAGTTCTTC.

This clonotype was picked up a small number of times. The CDR3 here is CASKGQSTNEAFF. CDR3 coding DNA: TGTGCCAGCAAGGGACAGTCGACAAATGAGGCTTTCTTT. The rearrangement links TRBV12-3 or TRBV12-4 to TRBJ1-1, with TRBD1 matching over 7 bases. This CDR3 contains 13 residues. J was trimmed by 11 bases and V by 7 bases; bases with no gene match: 13.

This clonotype was observed many times. The V gene is TRBV29-1, the J gene TRBJ1-4; the D gene is possibly TRBD1 (6 bases). The CDR3 runs to 15 residues. Looked up from germline, CDR1 is SQVTM and CDR2 is ANQGSEA. Trimming left V 7 bases short and J 3 bases short, with 18 bases between. CDR3 sequence: CSGKIGGSANEKLFF. The CDR3, as DNA: TGCAGCGGCAAAATAGGGGGTTCAGCTAATGAAAAACTGTTTTTT.

In its sample, this clonotype was seen a few times. This chain uses TRBV7-2 with TRBJ2-4, with D possibly TRBD1 on 7 matching bases. Trimming took off 1 base at V and 0 bases at J, with 13 bases between the two ends. In germline, CDR1 is SGHTA, CDR2 FQGNSA. The length of the CDR3 is 17 residues. This CDR3 is CASSLEAGGLAKNIQYF. The CDR3 DNA reads TGTGCCAGCAGCTTAGAAGCAGGGGGACTAGCCAAAAACATTCAGTACTTC. The whole variable domain, filled in from reference TRBV7-2 and TRBJ2-4, reads GAGVSQSPSNKVTEKGKDVELRCDPISGHTALYWYRQSLGQGLEFLIYFQGNSAPDKSGLPSDRFSAERTGGSVSTLTIQRTQQEDSAVYLCASSLEAGGLAKNIQYFGAGTRLSVL.

This clonotype was found many times. The gene calls are TRBV10-1 and TRBJ2-1; D remains unclear. The V gene lost 4 bases and the J gene lost 5 bases, with 6 bases spanning the gap. The CDR3 loop spans 12 amino acids. Germline V CDR1 and CDR2: WNHNN, SYGVQD (reference sequence). The DNA of the CDR3 is TGCGCCAGCAGTGGAGTTAACAATGAGCAGTTCTTC. Translated, it gives CASSGVNNEQFF.

This clonotype showed up just a few times. The chain couples TRBV12-3 or TRBV12-4 to TRBJ2-1; the D gene is possibly TRBD2 (5 bases). The V and J ends lost 5 bases and 9 bases respectively, with 8 bases between them. This CDR3 has 11 amino acids. CDR3: CASSLLVEQFF. The CDR3 nucleotides read TGTGCCAGCAGTCTACTAGTTGAGCAGTTCTTC.

The chain links TRBV6-5 to TRBJ1-5, with D possibly being TRBD1 (6 bases). The CDR3 runs 12 residues. Germline V gene data show CDR1 as MNHEY and CDR2 as SVGAGI. V was pared by 11 bases and J by 7 bases, with 15 bases between. The CDR3 is CAGADSLQPQHF. CDR3 DNA sequence: TGTGCCGGGGCGGACAGTTTACAGCCCCAGCATTTT.

In its sample, this clonotype was seen many times. The chain couples TRBV10-3 to TRBJ1-1; 9 positions match TRBD1. CDR1 is ENHRY and CDR2 is SYGVKD in the germline V gene. The CDR3 runs 15 residues. V was pared by 6 bases and J by 8 bases, with 13 bases of the junction left unmatched. The CDR3 region is CAIRQDRDRAYEAFF. CDR3 nucleotide sequence: TGTGCCATCAGACAAGACCGGGACAGGGCTTACGAAGCTTTCTTT.

Many counts were recorded for this clonotype. The rearrangement uses TRBV29-1 and TRBJ1-1, with D possibly TRBD1 on 6 matching bases. V shed 4 bases and J shed 1 base, with 22 bases lying between them. Germline V gene data show CDR1 as SQVTM and CDR2 as ANQGSEA. The CDR3 contains 17 residues. This CDR3 reads CSVGWGGGHLPNTEAFF. The CDR3 DNA sequence: TGCAGCGTTGGATGGGGCGGGGGGCATTTACCGAACACTGAAGCTTTCTTT.

The rearrangement uses TRBV19 and TRBJ2-7, with 9 positions matching TRBD2. The CDR3 contains 13 residues. V gave up 6 bases and J gave up 5 bases; unmatched junction bases: 5. Germline-derived CDR1 and CDR2 are LNHDA and SQIVND (reference sequence). The CDR3 loop is CASRWASGNEQYF. CDR3 coding DNA: TGTGCCAGTAGATGGGCTAGCGGGAACGAGCAGTACTTC.

The genes are TRBV18 and TRBJ1-1; D may be TRBD1 (5 bases). With 3 bases removed from V and 4 bases from J, the gap between germline ends came to 12 bases. This CDR3 comprises 14 residues. Germline assignment: CDR1 KGHSH and CDR2 LQKENI. Here the CDR3 reads CASSPWGQITEAFF. CDR3 DNA: TGTGCCAGCTCACCTTGGGGCCAGATCACTGAAGCTTTCTTT.

The chain joins TRBV10-3 to TRBJ2-7, with D uncertain. V was trimmed by 10 bases and J by 3 bases, leaving 16 bases between them. Germline CDR1 ENHRY, CDR2 SYGVKD. This CDR3 region has 13 residues. CDR3 nucleotide sequence: TGTGCCAGTTCGTCCGATCGGGTCTACGAGCAGTACTTC. It translates to CASSSDRVYEQYF.

The V call is TRBV4-1, the J call TRBJ2-7; D is ambiguous. Trimming shortened V by 1 base and J by 1 base, and 11 bases separated the two germline ends. This CDR3 comprises 15 residues. CDR1 and CDR2 (germline): MGHRA, YSYEKL. Written as DNA, the CDR3 is TGCGCCAGCAGCCAAGGCAGCCCGCAATCCTACGAGCAGTACTTC. Its translation is CASSQGSPQSYEQYF.